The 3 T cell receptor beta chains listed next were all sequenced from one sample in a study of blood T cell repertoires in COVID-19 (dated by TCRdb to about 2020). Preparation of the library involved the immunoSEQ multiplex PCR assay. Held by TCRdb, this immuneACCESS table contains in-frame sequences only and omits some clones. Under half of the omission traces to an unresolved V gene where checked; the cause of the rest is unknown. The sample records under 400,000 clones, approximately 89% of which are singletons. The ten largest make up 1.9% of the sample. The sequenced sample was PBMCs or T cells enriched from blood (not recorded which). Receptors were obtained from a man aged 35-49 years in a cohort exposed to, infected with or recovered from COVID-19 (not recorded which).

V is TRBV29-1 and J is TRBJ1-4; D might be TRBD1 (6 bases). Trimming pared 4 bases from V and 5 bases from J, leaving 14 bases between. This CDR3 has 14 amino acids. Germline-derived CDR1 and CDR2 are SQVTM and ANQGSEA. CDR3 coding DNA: TGCAGCGTTGGGGGGGGCAGGAAAAATGAAAAACTGTTTTTT. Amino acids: CSVGGGRKNEKLFF. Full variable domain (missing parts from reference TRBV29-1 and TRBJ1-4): SAVISQKPSRDICQRGTSLTIQCQVDSQVTMMFWYRQQPGQSLTLIATANQGSEATYESGFVIDKFPISRPNLTFSTLTVSNMSPEDSSIYLCSVGGGRKNEKLFFGSGTQLSVL.

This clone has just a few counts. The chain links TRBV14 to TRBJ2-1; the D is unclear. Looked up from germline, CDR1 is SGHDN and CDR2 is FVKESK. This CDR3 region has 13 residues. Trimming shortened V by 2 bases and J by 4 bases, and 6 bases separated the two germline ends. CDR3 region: CASSQLRYNEQFF. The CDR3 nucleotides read TGTGCCAGCAGCCAACTGAGGTACAATGAGCAGTTCTTC.

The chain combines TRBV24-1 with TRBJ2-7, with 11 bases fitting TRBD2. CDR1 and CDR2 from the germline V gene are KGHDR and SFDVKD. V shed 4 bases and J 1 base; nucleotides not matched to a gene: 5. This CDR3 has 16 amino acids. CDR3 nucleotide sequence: TGTGCCACCAGTGAGCGGCGGACTAGCGGGTCCTACGAGCAGTACTTC. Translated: CATSERRTSGSYEQYF.